A single sample gave rise to the 13 T cell receptor beta chains below, sequenced in a study of T cells in Graves' hyperthyroidism and ophthalmopathy (dated by TCRdb to the late 2010s). Receptors were amplified or captured by multiplex PCR. The sequencer was an Illumina HiSeq 2000. The TCR beta CDR3 regions were amplified from the RNA transcripts. For the first round of RT-PCR on the TCR CDR3, the HTBI primer set was used together with the Qiagen OneStep RT-PCR kit. TCRdb's own reprocessing of the public reads used fastp at Q25 and MiXCR and kept productive beta chains. One record per CDR3 amino acid sequence lists the most common genes and DNA. This sample gives roughly 300,000 distinct CDR3 sequences in total; over 15% of them show up just once. The ten largest clones represent roughly 49% of the sample. The source material was blood. The receptors shown here come from a woman in her forties or fifties with Graves' hyperthyroidism.

J is TRBJ2-3 and V is TRBV12-5, with unresolved D. CDR3 length: 12 amino acids. Trimming removed 1 base from V and 6 bases from J, with 5 bases in between. CDR1 is LGHNT and CDR2 is FRNRAP in the germline V gene. CDR3 DNA: TGTGCTAGTGGTTTGGGCCCGGATACGCAGTATTTT. Encoded protein: CASGLGPDTQYF.

The chain joins TRBV20-1 to TRBJ1-2; D is perhaps TRBD1 (5 bases). The CDR3 contains 14 residues. Trimming cost V 2 bases and J 6 bases, with 16 bases left between them. In germline, CDR1 is DFQATT, CDR2 SNEGSKA (reference sequence). This chain's CDR3 is CSARSTDPKDGYTF. Written as DNA, the CDR3 is TGCAGTGCTAGATCGACAGACCCGAAGGATGGCTACACCTTC.

This chain connects TRBV5-1 to TRBJ1-1; 11 bases match TRBD1. V lost 4 bases and J lost 3; bases outside the gene matches: 8. There are 16 residues in the CDR3. In germline, CDR1 is SGHRS, CDR2 YFSETQ. The CDR3 sequence: CASSPRTGGADTEAFF. CDR3 in DNA: TGCGCCAGCAGCCCACGGACAGGGGGCGCGGACACTGAAGCTTTCTTT.

The CDR3 bases are TGTGCCAGCACCACGGGCAGCGAAGGGACCCAGTACTTC. Protein: CASTTGSEGTQYF. V usage is TRBV28 and J usage is TRBJ2-5; D remains unclear. Germline loops: CDR1 MDHEN, CDR2 SYDVKM. The V gene lost 7 bases and the J gene lost 7 bases, with 16 bases spanning the gap. CDR3 length: 13 residues.

This chain links TRBV4-2 with TRBJ1-2; TRBD1 matches at 8 bases. V gave up 3 bases and J gave up 2 bases; unmatched junction bases: 5. The germline V gene has CDR1 LGHNA and CDR2 YNFKEQ. The CDR3 spans 15 residues. CDR3 sequence: CASSQGRQGNYGYTF. CDR3 sequence (DNA): TGTGCCAGCAGCCAGGGGCGACAGGGGAACTATGGCTACACCTTC.

This clonotype came up many times. The rearrangement uses TRBV28 and TRBJ1-6; 8 nucleotides match TRBD1. The germline CDR1 and CDR2 sequences are MDHEN and SYDVKM. With V trimmed by 2 bases and J by 9 bases, 15 bases remained unmatched. The CDR3 length is 18 residues. The CDR3 DNA sequence: TGTGCCAGCAGTTTAGTAGGACAGGGAATATCGTACGGTTCACCCCTCCACTTT. The encoded protein is CASSLVGQGISYGSPLHF.

In this sample, this clonotype turned up many times. This chain uses TRBV7-8 with TRBJ2-1; 8 nucleotides line up with TRBD1. V lost 4 bases, J lost 6 bases, and 11 bases stayed unmatched. Germline CDR1 and CDR2: SGHVS and FQNEAQ. This CDR3 is built from 16 residues. CDR3 sequence (DNA): TGTGCCAGCAGCTGGACAGGGTCCCCTTACATCAATGAGCAGTTCTTC. Translating gives CASSWTGSPYINEQFF.

The gene calls are TRBV6-1 and TRBJ2-3; tentatively, D is TRBD2 (6 bases). Trimming stripped 2 bases from V and 4 bases from J, with 16 bases between. CDR3 length: 16 amino acids. The germline V gene has CDR1 MNHNS and CDR2 SASEGT. CDR3 protein: CASSESGVGDADTQYF. The CDR3 region has the DNA TGTGCCAGCAGTGAATCGGGGGTTGGGGACGCAGATACGCAGTATTTT.

In regard to this clonotype: Just one base apart from a much larger clone, this may be a read error. CDR3 sequence: CASSFTRNAEAFF. The CDR3 DNA reads TGTGCCAGCAGCTTTACAAGGAACGCTGAAGCTTTCTTT. This sequence joins TRBV11-2 and TRBJ1-1; no firm D call. CDR3 length equals 13 residues. Germline CDR1 reads SGHAT; CDR2 reads FQNNGV.

This clonotype was observed at least ten times. J is TRBJ2-1 and V is TRBV6-1; D might be TRBD1 or TRBD2, each matching 6 bases. The CDR3 loop spans 16 amino acids. Trimming took 7 bases from V and 3 from J, leaving 19 bases between them. From germline, CDR1 is MNHNS and CDR2 SASEGT. The CDR3 protein is CASTVEGLGGYNEQFF. The CDR3 DNA reads TGTGCCAGCACCGTGGAGGGCCTAGGGGGCTACAATGAGCAGTTCTTC.

The rearrangement joins TRBV29-1 to TRBJ1-2; D might be TRBD1 (5 bases). Trimming removed 6 bases from V and 1 base from J, with 9 bases in between. Germline V gene data show CDR1 as SQVTM and CDR2 as ANQGSEA. The CDR3 has 12 residues. CDR3 in amino acids: CSVGTLNYGYTF. The CDR3 DNA is TGCAGCGTCGGGACCCTTAACTATGGCTACACCTTC.

This clonotype occurred a few times. The chain has TRBV28 and TRBJ2-2; possible D gene TRBD2, 6 bases. Germline values: CDR1 MDHEN, CDR2 SYDVKM. V lost 8 bases and J lost 4, with 8 bases in between. The CDR3 contains 12 residues. The CDR3 is CASRLGTGELFF. In nucleotides, the CDR3 is TGTGCCAGCCGACTAGGCACCGGGGAGCTGTTTTTT.

This clonotype was picked up many times. In nucleotides, the CDR3 is TGTGCCAGCAGCGAACTAGCGGGAGGCGAGACCCAGTACTTC. It encodes CASSELAGGETQYF. The chain uses TRBV2 and TRBJ2-5; TRBD2 agrees at 12 bases. Losses at the gene ends were 6 bases for V and 5 bases for J; bases not matched to a gene: 4. This CDR3 has 14 amino acids. The V gene's germline CDR1 is SNHLY and CDR2 FYNNEI.